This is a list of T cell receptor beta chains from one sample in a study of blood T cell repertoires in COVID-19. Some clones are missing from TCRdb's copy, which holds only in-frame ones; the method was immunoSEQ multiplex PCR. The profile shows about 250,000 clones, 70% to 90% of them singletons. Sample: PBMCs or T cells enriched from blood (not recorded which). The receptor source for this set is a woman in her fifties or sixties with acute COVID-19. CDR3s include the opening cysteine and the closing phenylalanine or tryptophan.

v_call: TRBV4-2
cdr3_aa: CASSQDGGLAGQETQYF

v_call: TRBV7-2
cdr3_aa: CASSGGTGGGSPLHF

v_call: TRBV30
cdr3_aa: CAWSVQGAYEQYF

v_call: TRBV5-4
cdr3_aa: CASSPPNTGMNTEAFF

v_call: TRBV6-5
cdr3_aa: CASSPGRKEGYTF

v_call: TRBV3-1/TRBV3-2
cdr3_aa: CASSPLSGGGTDTQYF

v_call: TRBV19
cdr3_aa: CASSIDLRPMGASTDTQYF

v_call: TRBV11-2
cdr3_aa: CASSSRASGTDTQYF

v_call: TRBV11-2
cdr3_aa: CASSSARLSRSGANVLTF

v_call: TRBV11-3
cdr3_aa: CASSSQGANTEAFF

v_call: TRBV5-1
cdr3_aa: CASSLVGTDEAFF

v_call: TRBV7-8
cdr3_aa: CASSFKRTGSLAQPQHF

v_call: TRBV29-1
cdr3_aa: CSVVGGGGETQYF

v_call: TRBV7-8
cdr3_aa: CASSAGQHNQPQHF

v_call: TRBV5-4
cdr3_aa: CASSKGQAYEQYF

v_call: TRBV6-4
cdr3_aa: CASSGTRGQETQYF

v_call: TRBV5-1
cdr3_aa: CASSLARTPNTEAFF

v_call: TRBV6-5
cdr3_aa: CASLPAGGANYGYTF

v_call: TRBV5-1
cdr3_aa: CASSPSGGLSYNEQFF

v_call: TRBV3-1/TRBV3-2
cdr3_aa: CASSQDAVSNTEAFF

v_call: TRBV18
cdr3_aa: CASSQPSGGSTDTQYF

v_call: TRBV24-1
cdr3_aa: CATSDFTRESYEQYF

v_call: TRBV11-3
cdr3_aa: CASSGSGNANTGELFF

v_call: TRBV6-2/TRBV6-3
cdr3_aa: CASSYRSRGIETQYF

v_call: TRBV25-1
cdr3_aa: CASSESEDTEAFF

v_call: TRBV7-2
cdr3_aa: CASSIDRFSYEQYF

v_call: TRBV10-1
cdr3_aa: CASSDGTSRKYEQFF

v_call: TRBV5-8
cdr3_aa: CASSFPGRAFLEGYTF

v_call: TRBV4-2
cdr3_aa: CASSQEFRQGLYEQYF

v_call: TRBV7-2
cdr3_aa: CASSLAGGRSTDTQYF

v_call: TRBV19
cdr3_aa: CASSIGGETQYF

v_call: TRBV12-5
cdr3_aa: CASGLTGQREKLFF

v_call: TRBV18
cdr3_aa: CASSVGTGYQPQHF

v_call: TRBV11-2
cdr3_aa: CASSPSRDRAEAFF

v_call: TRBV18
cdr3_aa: CASSPFSLGGLNEKLFF

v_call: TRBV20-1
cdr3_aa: CSASPPLVAKNIQYF

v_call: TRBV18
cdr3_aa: CASSQGQGTNTEAFF

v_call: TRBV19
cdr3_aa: CASSIQVGNTEAFF

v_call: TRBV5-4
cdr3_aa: CASSPRGPNTGELFF

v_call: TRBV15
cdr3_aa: CATSLWTSGGQVGETQYF

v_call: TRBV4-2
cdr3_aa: CASSQVGETNYGYTF

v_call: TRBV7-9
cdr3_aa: CASSSTGDDPRAEAFF

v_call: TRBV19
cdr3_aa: CASSRTVGVGETQYF

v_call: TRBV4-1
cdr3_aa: CASSSVSRGGPPGELFF

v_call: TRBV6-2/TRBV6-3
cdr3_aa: CASSLWDRAIGNQPQHF

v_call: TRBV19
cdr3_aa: CASSFLRGTGGGETQYF

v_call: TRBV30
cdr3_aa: CAWSVLGGWDGYTF

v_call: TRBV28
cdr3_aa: CASSSLTGASYEQYF

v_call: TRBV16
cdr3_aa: CASSQGGQGVIQPQHF

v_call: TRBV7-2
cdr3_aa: CASSLAPGGNGNTIYF

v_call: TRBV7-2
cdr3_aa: CASSLRGASTDTQYF

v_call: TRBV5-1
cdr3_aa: CASSLETGEAFF

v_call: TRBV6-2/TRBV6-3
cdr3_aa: CASSYSWRGDGTEAFF

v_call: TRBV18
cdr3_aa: CASSPRRDNQPQHF

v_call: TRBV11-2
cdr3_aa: CASSLLQGKDNGYTF

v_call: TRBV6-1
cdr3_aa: CASSESDSRSQPQHF

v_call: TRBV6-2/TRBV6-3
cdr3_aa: CASSYGAGETYNSPLHF

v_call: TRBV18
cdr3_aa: CASSPPASADGNEKLFF

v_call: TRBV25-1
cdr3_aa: CASSGNGVGYTF